The T cell receptor (beta chain) described here comes from a study of blood T cells in healthy people across ages. Drawn from each donor were 7.5 to 10 milliliters of peripheral blood. The authors ran a second PCR of roughly 6 to 12 cycles using a sample-barcoded 5' primer and a J-beta primer mix. TCRdb reanalysed the 5' RACE reads using MiXCR and keeps one entry per CDR3 protein. The table has 850,000 to 1,100,000 distinct CDR3 sequences, roughly two fifths seen once; the top ten hold about an eighth. This CDR3 has 16 amino acids. The germline V gene encodes CDR1 SGHRS and CDR2 YFSETQ. The trim removed 2 bases at V and 4 bases at J, leaving 10 bases unmatched.

The chain couples TRBV5-1 to TRBJ2-5, with 8 bases that match TRBD2. This TCR derives from a man aged 18 to 35 in good health. The material sequenced was blood. CDR3: CASSLQAGAPGETQYF. CDR3 nucleotide sequence: TGCGCCAGCAGCTTACAAGCGGGGGCCCCAGGAGAGACCCAGTACTTC.